This T cell receptor (beta chain) was retrieved from a study of T-cell memory formation after mild COVID-19. The study, taken as a whole, reports: Among CD4+ contracting clones, most were CM and EM, and CD8+ ones EMRA. Clones contracting across day 15 to 85 had a balanced CD4/CD8 profile; later expanding clones leaned CD4+.

As to this clonotype: The antigen remains unidentified.

The CDR3 totals 11 residues. V lost 6 bases, J lost 5 bases, and 9 bases lay in between. Looked up from germline, CDR1 is DFQATT and CDR2 is SNEGSKA (reference sequence). Using its own MiXCR run on the 5' RACE reads, TCRdb lists one record per CDR3 protein. Of 190,000 or so distinct CDR3 sequences listed, 10% to 13% are singletons. This TCR was recovered from a man aged 18 to 30 who had mild COVID-19 (a few samples of this study predate the infection). Cell type and time point are not known. V and J are TRBV20-1 and TRBJ2-3; D is unclear. Sequenced input: PBMCs or a T cell subset sorted from them (not recorded which). CDR3 nucleotide sequence: TGCAGTGCCGGACCCCGAGATACGCAGTATTTT. Encoded protein: CSAGPRDTQYF.